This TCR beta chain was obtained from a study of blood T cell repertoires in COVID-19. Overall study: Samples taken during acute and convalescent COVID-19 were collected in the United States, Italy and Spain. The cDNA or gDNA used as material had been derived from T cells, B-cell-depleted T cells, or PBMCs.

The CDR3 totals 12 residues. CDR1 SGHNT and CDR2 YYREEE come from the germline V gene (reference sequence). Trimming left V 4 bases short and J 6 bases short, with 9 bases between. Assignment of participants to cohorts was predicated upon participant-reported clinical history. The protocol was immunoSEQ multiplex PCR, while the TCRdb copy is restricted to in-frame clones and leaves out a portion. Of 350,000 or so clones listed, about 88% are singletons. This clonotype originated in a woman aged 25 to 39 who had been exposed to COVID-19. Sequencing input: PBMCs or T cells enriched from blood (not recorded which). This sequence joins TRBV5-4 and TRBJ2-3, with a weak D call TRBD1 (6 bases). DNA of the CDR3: TGTGCCAGCAGCGGGGGCTGGGATACGCAGTATTTT. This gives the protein CASSGGWDTQYF.